A single sample gave rise to the 2 T cell receptor beta chains below, sequenced in a study of shared clonotypes between healthy human individuals. Clones were sequenced by immunoSEQ multiplex PCR, and TCRdb holds only the in-frame ones, with some missing. The sample lists approximately 1.4 million clones, under 99% seen once, with roughly 0.45% in the top ten. Source material: naive CD4+ T cells sorted from blood. Subset reported: CD45RA+ positively selected. The receptors originated from a man aged 25 to 40 in good health.

The chain has TRBV6-5 and TRBJ2-1; D tentatively fits TRBD1 or TRBD2 (5 bases each). V lost 2 bases and J lost 8, with 19 bases in between. The CDR3 runs 16 residues. CDR1 is MNHEY, CDR2 SVGAGI, per germline. In nucleotides, the CDR3 is TGTGCCAGCAGTTACATTATAGGGACCAAATCGGATGAGCAGTTCTTC. This gives the protein CASSYIIGTKSDEQFF.

The rearrangement joins TRBV19 to TRBJ2-2; TRBD2 agrees at 8 bases. The CDR3 is 17 amino acids. With 7 bases clipped from V and 0 bases from J, the junction kept 10 bases outside the gene matches. Germline assignment: CDR1 LNHDA and CDR2 SQIVND (reference sequence). The CDR3 bases are TGTGCCAGTACCGGGAGGGACACCGGGGCGAACACCGGGGAGCTGTTTTTT. As protein: CASTGRDTGANTGELFF.